This TCR beta chain was retrieved from a study of tumor-infiltrating lymphocytes in glioblastoma multiforme (dated by TCRdb to the late 2010s). For context, the study as a whole: The study tested whether intratumoral genomic heterogeneity fosters TIL diversity by jointly investigating somatic mutations, TIL diversity and immune response activity. Study-level results and caveats: Because T cells carry unequal numbers of TCR transcripts, RNA-based TCR sequencing may distort clone frequencies. Generalizability is limited because the TCR and somatic mutation analysis included only one glioblastoma patient. T cells were not sorted into functional subsets, which the authors noted as a future improvement.

TCRB libraries were constructed from RNA through three rounds of nested multiplex PCR following a modified ARM-PCR protocol with multiple V-beta primers and a C-beta primer. TCRB-specific cDNA was synthesized from 0.45 to 0.65 ug total RNA with ProtoScript II Reverse Transcriptase and a C-beta primer. For the TCRB libraries, no unique molecular identifiers were described. The third PCR added barcodes and adapters over around 23 cycles with Deep VentR (exo-) polymerase, followed by gel purification of 250-500 bp bands. TCRB libraries were sequenced on an Illumina HiSeq 2500 with 250 bp paired-end reads. In the paper's pipeline: The reads were cleaned with Trimmomatic, merged with FLASH and assigned V, D and J segments with MiGEC before being analyzed in VDJtools. VDJtools was used to calculate the Shannon-Wiener diversity index, which quantified repertoire diversity. Starting from the raw public reads, TCRdb applied fastp trimming at Q25, assembled clones with MiXCR and retained in-frame beta chains. One record per CDR3 amino acid sequence lists the most common genes and DNA. TCRdb's processing, not the authors', yielded these V and J calls. The sample contains approximately 12,000 distinct CDR3 sequences, over 60% of them found a single time. 25% to 35% of the sample goes to the ten largest clones.

After removal of 0 bases from V and 6 bases from J, the junction retains 10 bases not matched to a gene. Looking up the germline V gene yields CDR1 SGHRS and CDR2 YFSETQ. The CDR3 sequence holds 17 residues, the cysteine and phenylalanine included. The DNA shown is the 51-base CDR3, in frame from base 1. The AllPrep DNA/RNA mini kit was used to purify genomic DNA and total RNA simultaneously from each of the approximately eleven tumor samples. All RNA had OD 260/280 ratios above 1.9 and RNA integrity numbers above 6.5. This clonotype has ten or more counts. Its antigen remains undetermined. The record has no base qualities; no much larger clone is one base away.

Rearrangement joined TRBV5-1 to TRBJ2-1; TRBD2 agrees with 9 junctional bases. The receptor's source is a male donor with glioblastoma. The source material was brain tumor tissue. The bases read TGCGCCAGCAGCTTGGAGTCTCTAGCGGGAAGTTCCAATGAGCAGTTCTTC. Its amino acids are CASSLESLAGSSNEQFF.